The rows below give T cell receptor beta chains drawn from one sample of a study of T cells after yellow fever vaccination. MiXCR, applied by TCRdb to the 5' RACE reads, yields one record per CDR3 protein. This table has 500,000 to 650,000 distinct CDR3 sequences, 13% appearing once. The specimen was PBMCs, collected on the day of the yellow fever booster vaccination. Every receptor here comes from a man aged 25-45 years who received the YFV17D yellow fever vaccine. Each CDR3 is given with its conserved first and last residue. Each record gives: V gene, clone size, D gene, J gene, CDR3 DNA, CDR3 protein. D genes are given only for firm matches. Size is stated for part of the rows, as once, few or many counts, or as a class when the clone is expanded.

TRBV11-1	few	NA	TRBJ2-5	TGTGCCAGCAGCTTCTCGCGAAGTATTCAAGAGACCCAGTACTTC	CASSFSRSIQETQYF
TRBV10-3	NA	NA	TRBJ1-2	TGTGCCATCAGTGACAGGGGTTATGGCTACACCTTC	CAISDRGYGYTF
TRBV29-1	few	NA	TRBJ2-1	TGCAGCGTTAGGGGGGCCGGGACTACCAAGAACAATGAGCAGTTCTTC	CSVRGAGTTKNNEQFF
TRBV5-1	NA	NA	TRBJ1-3	TGCGCCAGCTCCGAGGCCGTCTCTGGAAACACCATATATTTT	CASSEAVSGNTIYF
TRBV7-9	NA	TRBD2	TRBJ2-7	TGTGCCAGCAGTCAGGGGTTAGCGGGAGGGCGATACGAGCAGTACTTC	CASSQGLAGGRYEQYF
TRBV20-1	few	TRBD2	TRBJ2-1	TGCTGTGCTAGAGAGGACTCTAGCGGGAGCGTAAATGAGCAGTTCTTC	CCAREDSSGSVNEQFF
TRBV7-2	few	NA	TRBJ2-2	TGTGCCAGCAGCCTAAGGGACATTCCCGGGGAGCTGTTTTTT	CASSLRDIPGELFF
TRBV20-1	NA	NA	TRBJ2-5	TGCAGTGCCCTAAACCGACAGCTCGAGACCCAGTACTTC	CSALNRQLETQYF
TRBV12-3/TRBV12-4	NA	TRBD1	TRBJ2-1	TGTGCCAGCAGTTTAACAGGGGTGTTCAATGAGCAGTTCTTC	CASSLTGVFNEQFF
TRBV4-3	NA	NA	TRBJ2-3	TGCGCCAGCAGCCTCAGGGTGACGACAGATACGCAGTATTTT	CASSLRVTTDTQYF
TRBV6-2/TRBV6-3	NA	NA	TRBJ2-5	TGTGCCAGCAGTACGGAAGAGACCCAGTACTTC	CASSTEETQYF
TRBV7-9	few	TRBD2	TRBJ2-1	TGTGCCAGCAGCTTGACGGGGACTAGCGGGAATGAGCAGTTCTTC	CASSLTGTSGNEQFF
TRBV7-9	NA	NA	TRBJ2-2	TGTGCCAGCAGCTTAACTCGGGGGGCGAACCGGGAGCTGTTTTTT	CASSLTRGANRELFF
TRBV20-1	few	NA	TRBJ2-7	TGCAGTGCTAGAGATGAGGGAGATAGGGCCTACGAGCAGTACTTC	CSARDEGDRAYEQYF
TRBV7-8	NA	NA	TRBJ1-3	TGTGCCAGCAGCCCGAGGTTGTCCGGTCGGGTCTCTGGAAACACCATATATTTT	CASSPRLSGRVSGNTIYF
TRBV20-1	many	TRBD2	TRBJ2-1	TGCAGTGCACCACGGGGGGGCCTTTTCAATGAGCAGTTCTTC	CSAPRGGLFNEQFF
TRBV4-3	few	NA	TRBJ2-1	TGCGCCAGCAGCCCCGGTCCGTGGGAGGCTTCGGAGCAGTTCTTC	CASSPGPWEASEQFF
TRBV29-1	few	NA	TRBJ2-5	TGCAGCGTTGACAGACACTCCCAAGAGACCCAGTACTTC	CSVDRHSQETQYF
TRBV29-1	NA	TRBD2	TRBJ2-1	TGCAGCGTTCCCCTTCTAGCGGGAAGATACAATGAGCAGTTCTTC	CSVPLLAGRYNEQFF
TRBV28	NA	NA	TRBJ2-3	TGTGCCAGCTCCGGGGCGGGTGTTAAGGCCCCCTATGATACGCAGTATTTT	CASSGAGVKAPYDTQYF
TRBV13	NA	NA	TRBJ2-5	TGTGCCAGCAGCTTCCAGGGCTTAGAAGAAGAGACCCAGTACTTC	CASSFQGLEEETQYF
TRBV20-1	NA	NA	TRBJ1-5	TGCAGTGCTGGGAGGACCTCAAGGGATCAGCCCCAGCATTTT	CSAGRTSRDQPQHF
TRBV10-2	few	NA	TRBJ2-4	TGCGCCAGCAGTGCTCCCAAAAACATTCAGTACTTC	CASSAPKNIQYF
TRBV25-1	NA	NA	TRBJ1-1	TGTGCCAGCCGGACACTGAACACTGAAGCTTTCTTT	CASRTLNTEAFF
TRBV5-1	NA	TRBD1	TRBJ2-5	TGCGCCAGCAGCTTGGGACCGACAGGGTCCCAAGAGACCCAGTACTTC	CASSLGPTGSQETQYF
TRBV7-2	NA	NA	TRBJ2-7	TGTGCCAGCAGCTTTCACAGCAACGAGCAGTACTTC	CASSFHSNEQYF
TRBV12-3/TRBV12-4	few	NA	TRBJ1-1	TGTGCCAGCAGTTCTGGGGGCATCACTGAAGCTTTCTTT	CASSSGGITEAFF
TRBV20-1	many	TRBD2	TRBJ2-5	TGCAGTGCTAGGGTAGCGGGAGGGCTAGAGACCCAGTACTTC	CSARVAGGLETQYF
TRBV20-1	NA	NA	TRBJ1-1	TGCAGTGCTAGCTACGGGGTGGATATTGTAGCTTTCTTT	CSASYGVDIVAFF
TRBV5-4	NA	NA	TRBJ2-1	TGTGCCAGCAGCTCCTCCCGGGAGCAGTTCTTC	CASSSSREQFF
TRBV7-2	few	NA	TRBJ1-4	TGTGCCAGCAGCTTAGGGATGGTGGGGTTTAATGAAAAACTGTTTTTT	CASSLGMVGFNEKLFF
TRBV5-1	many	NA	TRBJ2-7	TGCGCCAGCAGCCCCGGTGTAGCCTACGAGCAGTACTTC	CASSPGVAYEQYF
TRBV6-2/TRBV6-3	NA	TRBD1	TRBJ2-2	TGTGCCAGCAGCAACCGGGACAGGGTCACCGGGGAGCTGTTTTTT	CASSNRDRVTGELFF
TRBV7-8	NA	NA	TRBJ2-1	TGTGCCAGCAGCCCACTCCTCCGACGGGGCGACAATGAGCAGTTCTTC	CASSPLLRRGDNEQFF
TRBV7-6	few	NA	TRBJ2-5	TGTGCCAGCAGCTCTACTCTCCAAGAGACCCAGTACTTC	CASSSTLQETQYF
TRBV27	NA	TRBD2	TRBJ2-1	TGTGCCAGCAGTTTTGGGCTAGCGGGAGAGACGTCCTACAATGAGCAGTTCTTC	CASSFGLAGETSYNEQFF
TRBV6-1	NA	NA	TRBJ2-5	TGTGCCACCGTTGACAGGAAGGGCCAAGAGACCCAGTACTTC	CATVDRKGQETQYF
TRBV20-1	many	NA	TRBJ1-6	TGCAGTGCTAGAGATCTAGCGAACGGCTTGAATTCACCCCTCCACTTT	CSARDLANGLNSPLHF
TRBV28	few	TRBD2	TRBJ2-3	TGTGCCAGCAGCCGTAGCGGGAGGGCAGATACGCAGTATTTT	CASSRSGRADTQYF
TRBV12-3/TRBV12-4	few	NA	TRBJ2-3	TGTGCCAGCAGTTTAGCGGGAGTCCCCCCAGATACGCAGTATTTT	CASSLAGVPPDTQYF
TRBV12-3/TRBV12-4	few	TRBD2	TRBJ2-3	TGTGCCAGCACCCTGACTAGCGGGCTACCTAGCACAGATACGCAGTATTTT	CASTLTSGLPSTDTQYF
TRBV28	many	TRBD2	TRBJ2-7	TGTGCCAGCAGTTCCTTAGCGGGAGAGAGCGAGCAGTACTTC	CASSSLAGESEQYF
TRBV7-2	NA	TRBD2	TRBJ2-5	TGTGCCAGCAGCTCAGCCCGGCTAGCGGGTTTGGAGACCCAGTACTTC	CASSSARLAGLETQYF
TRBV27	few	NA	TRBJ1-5	TGTGCCAGCAGTACCGGGGGCGGGATCCTAAGCAATCAGCCCCAGCATTTT	CASSTGGGILSNQPQHF
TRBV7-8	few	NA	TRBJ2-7	TGTGCCAGCAGCCACCGGGACAACCCCTACGAGCAGTACTTC	CASSHRDNPYEQYF
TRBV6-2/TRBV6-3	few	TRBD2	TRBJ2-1	TGTGCCAGCAGTTACTTGTCGGGAGGAGCAGAGCAGTTCTTC	CASSYLSGGAEQFF
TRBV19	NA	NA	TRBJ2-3	TGTGCCAGTAGAAGACAGAGCACAGATACGCAGTATTTT	CASRRQSTDTQYF
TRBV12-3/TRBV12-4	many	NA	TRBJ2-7	TGTGCCAGCAGTTTACCAGGGTCGAATCTTGGCGAGCAGTACTTC	CASSLPGSNLGEQYF
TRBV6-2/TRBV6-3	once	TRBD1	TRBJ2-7	TGTGCCAGCAGTTTTCGTCCGTCCAGGGGGCCAGCACCTGTTGAGTTC	CASSFRPSRGPAPVEF
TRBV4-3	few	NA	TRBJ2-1	TGCGCCAGCAGCCAAGAAAGTAAGAGCGGAAACTACAATGAGCAGTTCTTC	CASSQESKSGNYNEQFF
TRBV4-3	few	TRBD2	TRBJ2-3	TGCGCCAGCAGCCAAAAACAACCCCCAACTAGCGCGGGCACAGATACGCAGTATTTT	CASSQKQPPTSAGTDTQYF